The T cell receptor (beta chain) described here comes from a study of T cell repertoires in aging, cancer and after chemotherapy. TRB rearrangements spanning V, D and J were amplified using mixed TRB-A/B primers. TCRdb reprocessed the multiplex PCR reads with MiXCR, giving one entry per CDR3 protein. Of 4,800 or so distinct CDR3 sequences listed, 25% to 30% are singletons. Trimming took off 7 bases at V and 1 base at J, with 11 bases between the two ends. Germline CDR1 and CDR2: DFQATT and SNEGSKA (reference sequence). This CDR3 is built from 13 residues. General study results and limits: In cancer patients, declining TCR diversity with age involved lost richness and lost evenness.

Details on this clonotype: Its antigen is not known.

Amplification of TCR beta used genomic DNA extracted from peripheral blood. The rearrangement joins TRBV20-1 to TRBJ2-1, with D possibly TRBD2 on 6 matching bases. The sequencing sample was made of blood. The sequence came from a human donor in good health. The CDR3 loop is CSVLRESYNEQFF. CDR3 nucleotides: TGCAGTGTATTACGGGAGTCCTACAATGAGCAGTTCTTC.